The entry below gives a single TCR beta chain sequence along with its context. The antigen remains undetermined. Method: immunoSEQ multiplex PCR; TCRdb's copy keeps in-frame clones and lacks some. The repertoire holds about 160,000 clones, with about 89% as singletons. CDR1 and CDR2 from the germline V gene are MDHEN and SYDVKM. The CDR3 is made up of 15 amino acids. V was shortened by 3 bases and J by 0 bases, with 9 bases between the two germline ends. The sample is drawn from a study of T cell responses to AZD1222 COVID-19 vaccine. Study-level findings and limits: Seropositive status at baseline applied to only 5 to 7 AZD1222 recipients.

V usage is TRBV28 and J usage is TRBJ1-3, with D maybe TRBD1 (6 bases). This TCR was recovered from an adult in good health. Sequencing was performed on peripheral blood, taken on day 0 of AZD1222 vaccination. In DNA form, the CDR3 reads TGTGCCAGCAGTTTCGGGGGCAACTCTGGAAACACCATATATTTT. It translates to CASSFGGNSGNTIYF. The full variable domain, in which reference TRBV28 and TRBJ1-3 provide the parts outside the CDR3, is DVKVTQSSRYLVKRTGEKVFLECVQDMDHENMFWYRQDPGLGLRLIYFSYDVKMKEKGDIPEGYSVSREKKERFSLILESASTNQTSMYLCASSFGGNSGNTIYFGEGSWLTVV.